The clone carrying this T cell receptor beta chain is a singleton in its sample. These data belong to a study of blood T cell repertoires in COVID-19. Study information: The United States, Italy and Spain provided the acute and convalescent COVID-19 samples. T cells, B-cell-depleted T cells, or PBMCs provided the cDNA or gDNA that served as material.

Authors' analysis steps: Amplification of reference gene primers was used by the study to estimate nucleated cell counts. Using immunoSEQ multiplex PCR, the repertoire was profiled, and TCRdb retains in-frame clones only, with some absent. The V and J calls and clone size are taken from that table; D and trimming were inferred from the DNA. The sample comprises fewer than 500,000 clones, around 90% of which are singletons, and 0.7% to 1% rests with the top ten. The CDR3 spans 12 residues. The chain uses TRBV21-1 and TRBJ2-3; the table's D gene call, TRBD2, was not cross checked with the DNA. TRBV21-1 is a listed pseudogene. The TCR sequence derives from a man aged 18 to 29 with COVID-19, enrolled during active disease. The sample comprised peripheral blood. The CDR3 sequence is CASSKFRDTQYF. In DNA form, the CDR3 reads TGTGCCAGCAGCAAATTTCGGGATACGCAGTATTTT.